These 9 T cell receptor beta chains came from one sample sequenced in a study of blood T cell repertoires in COVID-19. Generated by immunoSEQ multiplex PCR, the TCRdb table keeps only in-frame clones and is missing some. The table shows roughly 150,000 clones, with approximately 90% occurring only once. Sample: peripheral blood. All receptors come from a woman in her thirties or forties with acute or convalescent COVID-19.

This clone was detected once. The genes are TRBV24-1 and TRBJ2-3; TRBD1 matches 9 bases. V lost 4 bases to trimming and J lost 3 bases; unmatched junction nucleotides: 4. Germline CDR1 is KGHDR and CDR2 is SFDVKD. The CDR3 consists of 15 residues. As DNA, the CDR3 is TGTGCCACCAGTGAGCCGGGACAGGGAACAGATACGCAGTATTTT. Encoded protein: CATSEPGQGTDTQYF.

The chain recombines TRBV19 with TRBJ2-3; 9 positions match TRBD1. Germline loops: CDR1 LNHDA, CDR2 SQIVND (reference sequence). The CDR3 has 15 amino acids. V shed 6 bases and J 3 bases; nucleotides not matched to a gene: 7. Written as DNA, the CDR3 is TGTGCCAGTAGACAACCGGGACAGGGTACAGATACGCAGTATTTT. It specifies CASRQPGQGTDTQYF.

This chain joins TRBV3-1 (or the pseudogene TRBV3-2) and TRBJ1-1, with TRBD1 matching 8 bases. The CDR3 totals 17 residues. Trimming removed 5 bases from V and 0 bases from J; junction bases left unmatched: 11. In germline, CDR1 is LGHDT, CDR2 YNNKEL (reference sequence). The DNA of the CDR3 is TGTGCCAGCAGCGCCAGGGGGCAACTGGGGATGAACACTGAAGCTTTCTTT. Protein: CASSARGQLGMNTEAFF.

The chain employs TRBV6-5 and TRBJ2-4; weak D call: TRBD1 (5 bases). V shed 2 bases and J shed 8 bases, with 13 bases lying between them. CDR3 length: 14 residues. Per germline, CDR1 MNHEY and CDR2 SVGAGI. CDR3 DNA sequence: TGTGCCAGCAGTTACAGGCAGGGCTTAGACATTCAGTACTTC. Translation gives CASSYRQGLDIQYF.

CDR3 in amino acids: CASNDRGSYEQYF. The DNA of the CDR3 is TGTGCCAGCAATGACAGGGGGTCCTACGAGCAGTACTTC. The chain joins TRBV11-2 to TRBJ2-7, with TRBD1 matching over 9 bases. CDR3 length: 13 amino acids. J was trimmed by 1 base and V by 7 bases; bases with no gene match: 2. CDR1 is SGHAT, CDR2 FQNNGV, per germline.

The V gene is TRBV3-1 (or the pseudogene TRBV3-2), the J gene TRBJ2-1; 10 positions agree with TRBD2. Germline-derived CDR1 and CDR2 are LGHDT and YNNKEL (reference sequence). V lost 0 bases and J lost 7; bases outside the gene matches: 9. This CDR3 is 17 amino acids long. As DNA, the CDR3 is TGTGCCAGCAGCCAAGAATTAGCAGCGGGGGGGCGGAATGAGCAGTTCTTC. As protein: CASSQELAAGGRNEQFF.

The J gene is TRBJ2-2, the V gene TRBV28; 13 bases map to TRBD2. CDR3 length: 17 amino acids. Losses at the gene ends were 4 bases for V and 4 bases for J; bases not matched to a gene: 6. The germline V gene has CDR1 MDHEN and CDR2 SYDVKM. The CDR3 DNA reads TGTGCCAGCAGTTGGTGGACTAGCGGGAGTACCACCGGGGAGCTGTTTTTT. Its translation: CASSWWTSGSTTGELFF.

The chain recombines TRBV12-3 or TRBV12-4 with TRBJ1-5, with no clear D. This CDR3 comprises 12 residues. Trimming pared 3 bases from V and 7 bases from J, leaving 7 bases between. CDR3 in DNA: TGTGCCAGCAGTTTTAGAAAACAGCCCCAGCATTTT. It specifies CASSFRKQPQHF.

This sequence joins TRBV12-3 or TRBV12-4 and TRBJ2-3, with D unresolved. The germline V and J ends were trimmed by 5 bases and 4 bases, with 10 bases remaining between them. The length of the CDR3 is 13 residues. CDR3 sequence reads: CASSGPAADTQYF. In DNA, the CDR3 is TGTGCCAGCAGTGGGCCAGCCGCAGATACGCAGTATTTT.